These 7 T cell receptor beta chains were sequenced from one sample in a study of blood T cell repertoires in COVID-19. Generated by immunoSEQ multiplex PCR, the TCRdb table keeps only in-frame clones and is missing some. The sample shows 15,000 to 20,000 clones, approximately 93% of them seen only once. The sample taken for sequencing was peripheral blood. These receptors all come from a woman aged 45-65 years with active COVID-19.

The chain joins TRBV5-1 to TRBJ2-3; 13 nucleotides agree with TRBD2. The CDR3 sequence is 16 residues long. The V and J ends lost 4 bases and 2 bases, in that order; junction bases with no gene match: 4. CDR1 is SGHRS, CDR2 YFSETQ, per germline. CDR3 nucleotide sequence: TGCGCCAGCAGCAGGACTAGCGGGAGTCTCACAGATACGCAGTATTTT. This sequence encodes CASSRTSGSLTDTQYF.

The rearrangement joins TRBV28 to TRBJ1-1; D not resolved. The V end was cut by 9 bases, the J end by 4 bases, with 18 bases between. The CDR3 runs 14 residues. Germline CDR1 and CDR2: MDHEN and SYDVKM. The CDR3 protein is CASTDALRGTEAFF. CDR3 in DNA: TGTGCCAGTACGGATGCTCTGCGGGGCACTGAAGCTTTCTTT. The full variable domain, in which reference TRBV28 and TRBJ1-1 provide the parts outside the CDR3, is DVKVTQSSRYLVKRTGEKVFLECVQDMDHENMFWYRQDPGLGLRLIYFSYDVKMKEKGDIPEGYSVSREKKERFSLILESASTNQTSMYLCASTDALRGTEAFFGQGTRLTVV.

The chain couples TRBV7-9 to TRBJ1-2; D not resolved. The V end was cut by 5 bases, the J end by 4 bases, with 11 bases between. The CDR3 is 13 amino acids. Germline V CDR1 and CDR2: SEHNR, FQNEAQ (reference sequence). The CDR3 DNA sequence: TGTGCCAGCAGCCCGATTCGACTCTATGGCTACACCTTC. Amino acids: CASSPIRLYGYTF. The full variable domain, in which reference TRBV7-9 and TRBJ1-2 provide the parts outside the CDR3, is DTGVSQNPRHKITKRGQNVTFRCDPISEHNRLYWYRQTLGQGPEFLTYFQNEAQLEKSRLLSDRFSAERPKGSFSTLEIQRTEQGDSAMYLCASSPIRLYGYTFGSGTRLTVV.

The chain is built from TRBV23-1 and TRBJ2-1, with 7 bases lining up with TRBD2. TRBV23-1 has ORF status, its function being uncertain. This CDR3 contains 16 residues. V was pared by 0 bases and J by 3 bases, with 5 bases of the junction left unmatched. The CDR3 DNA follows: TGCGCCAGCAGTCAATCACGCGGGAGTAACTACAATGAGCAGTTCTTC. Its protein is CASSQSRGSNYNEQFF.

J is TRBJ1-5 and V is TRBV15; no firm D call. Germline values: CDR1 LNHNV, CDR2 YYDKDF (reference sequence). The CDR3 runs 13 residues. Trimming pared 0 bases from V and 5 bases from J, leaving 5 bases between. Here the CDR3 reads CATSREEDQPQHF. Written as DNA, the CDR3 is TGTGCCACCAGCAGAGAGGAGGATCAGCCCCAGCATTTT.

The chain couples TRBV9 to TRBJ1-1; a possible D gene is TRBD1 (5 bases). The germline V gene encodes CDR1 SGDLS and CDR2 YYNGEE. The CDR3 has 15 amino acids. Between the trimmed V and J ends, which lost 4 bases and 1 base, there was a span of 14 bases. The CDR3 reads CASSPLGVGNTEAFF. CDR3 nucleotide sequence: TGTGCCAGCAGCCCCTTAGGGGTGGGGAACACTGAAGCTTTCTTT.

The chain couples TRBV7-9 to TRBJ2-2; TRBD2 aligns across 11 bases. Germline trimming cut 8 bases from V and 3 bases from J; bases unmatched to any gene: 11. This CDR3 region has 17 residues. The V gene's germline CDR1 is SEHNR and CDR2 FQNEAQ (reference sequence). The CDR3 DNA reads TGTGCCAGCGACCCTCTAGCGGGAGGAGCGGACACCGGGGAGCTGTTTTTT. As protein: CASDPLAGGADTGELFF.